Here is one T cell receptor (beta chain) with its context. As yet, its antigen is unknown. Cells sorted as Tregs were CD4+, CD25+ and CD127-/low. Constant-region reverse primers amplified full-length variable regions, followed by semi-nested Nested Universal Primer A PCR. One entry per CDR3 protein results from TCRdb running MiXCR on the 5' RACE reads. The sample lists approximately 58,000 distinct CDR3 sequences; roughly 28% were seen once. General study results and limits: Tumor memory CD4+ T cell TCR gene usage was found to cluster with blood and lymph node memory CD4+ cells and with lymph node naive CD4+ cells.

Germline V gene data show CDR1 as LNHNV and CDR2 as YYDKDF (reference sequence). The CDR3 is made up of 14 amino acids. Trimming removed 6 bases at V and 4 bases at J, with 13 bases between. This TCR derives from a female donor with breast cancer. The chain recombines TRBV15 with TRBJ1-5; TRBD1 might be the D (6 bases). What was sequenced was tumor-infiltrating Tregs sorted from the breast tumor. DNA for the CDR3: TGTGCCACCAGGTCAGGGGCCCTTAATCAGCCCCAGCATTTT. As protein: CATRSGALNQPQHF.